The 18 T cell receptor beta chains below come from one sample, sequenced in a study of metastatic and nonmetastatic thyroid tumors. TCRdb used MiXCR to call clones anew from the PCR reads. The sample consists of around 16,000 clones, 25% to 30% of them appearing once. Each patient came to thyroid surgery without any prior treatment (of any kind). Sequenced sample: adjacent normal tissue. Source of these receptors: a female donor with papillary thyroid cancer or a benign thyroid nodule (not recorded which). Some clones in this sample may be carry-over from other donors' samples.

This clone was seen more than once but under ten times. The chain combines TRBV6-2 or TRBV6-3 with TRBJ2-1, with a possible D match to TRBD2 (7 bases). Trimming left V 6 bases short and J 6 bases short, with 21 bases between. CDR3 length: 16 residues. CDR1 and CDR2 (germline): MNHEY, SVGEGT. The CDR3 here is CASSAPRGGGGNEQFF. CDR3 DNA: TGTGCCAGCAGCGCACCTAGGGGGGGAGGGGGCAATGAGCAGTTCTTC.

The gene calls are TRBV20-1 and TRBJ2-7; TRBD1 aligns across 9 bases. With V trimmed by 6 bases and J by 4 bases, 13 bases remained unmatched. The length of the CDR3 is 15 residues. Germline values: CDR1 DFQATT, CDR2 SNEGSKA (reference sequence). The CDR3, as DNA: TGCAGTGCGAAGGGACAGGGCGGTCCGTTTTACGAGCAGTACTTC. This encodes CSAKGQGGPFYEQYF.

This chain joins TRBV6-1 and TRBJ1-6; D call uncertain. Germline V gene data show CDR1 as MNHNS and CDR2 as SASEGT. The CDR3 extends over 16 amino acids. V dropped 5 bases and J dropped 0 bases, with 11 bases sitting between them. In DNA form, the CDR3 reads TGTGCCAGCAGTTCCTTGGGCAGCTCCTATAATTCACCCCTCCACTTT. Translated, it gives CASSSLGSSYNSPLHF.

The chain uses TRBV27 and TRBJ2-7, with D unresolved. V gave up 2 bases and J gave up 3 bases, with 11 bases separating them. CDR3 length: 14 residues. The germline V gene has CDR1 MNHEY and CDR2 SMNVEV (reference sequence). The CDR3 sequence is CASSLRVPNYEQYF. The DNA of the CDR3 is TGTGCCAGCAGTTTACGAGTACCAAACTACGAGCAGTACTTC.

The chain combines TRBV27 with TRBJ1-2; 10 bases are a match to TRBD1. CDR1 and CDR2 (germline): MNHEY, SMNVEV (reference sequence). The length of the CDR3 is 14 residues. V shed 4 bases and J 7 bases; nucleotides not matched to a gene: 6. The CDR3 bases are TGTGCCAGCAGTTCGCAGACAGGGGGCGCTGGCTACACCTTC. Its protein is CASSSQTGGAGYTF.

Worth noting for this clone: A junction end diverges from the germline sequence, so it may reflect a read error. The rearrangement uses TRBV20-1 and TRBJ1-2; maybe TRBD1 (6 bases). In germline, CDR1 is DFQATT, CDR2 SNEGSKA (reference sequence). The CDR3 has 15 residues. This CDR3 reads CSARDRGGSGYVYTF. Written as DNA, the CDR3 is TGCAGTGCTAGAGATAGGGGGGGCTCGGGCTATGTCTACACCTTC.

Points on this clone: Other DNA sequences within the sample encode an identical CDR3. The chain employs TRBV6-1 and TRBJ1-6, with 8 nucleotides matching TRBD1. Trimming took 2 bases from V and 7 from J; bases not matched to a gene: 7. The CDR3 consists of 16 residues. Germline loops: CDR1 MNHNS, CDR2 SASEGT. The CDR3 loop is CASSEQADRGNSPLHF. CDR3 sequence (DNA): TGTGCCAGCAGTGAACAGGCTGACAGGGGAAATTCACCCCTCCACTTT.

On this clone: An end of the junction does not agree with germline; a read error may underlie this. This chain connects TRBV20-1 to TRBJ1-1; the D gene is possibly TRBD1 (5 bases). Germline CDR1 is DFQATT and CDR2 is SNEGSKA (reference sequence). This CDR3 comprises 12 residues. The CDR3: CSVNQGRTVAFF. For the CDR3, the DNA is TGCAGTGTCAATCAGGGACGCACTGTAGCTTTCTTT.

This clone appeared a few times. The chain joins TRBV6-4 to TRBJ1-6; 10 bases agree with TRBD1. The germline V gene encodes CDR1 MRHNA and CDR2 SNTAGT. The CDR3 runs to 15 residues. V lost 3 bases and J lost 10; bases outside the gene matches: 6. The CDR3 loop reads CASSEATGGNSPLHF. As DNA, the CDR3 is TGTGCCAGCAGTGAAGCGACAGGGGGCAACTCACCCCTCCACTTT.

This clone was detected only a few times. The CDR3 loop is CASRPYGGSQHF. In nucleotides, the CDR3 is TGTGCCAGCCGACCCTATGGGGGTTCCCAGCATTTT. The V and J genes are TRBV6-1 and TRBJ1-5; a weak D match, TRBD1 (5 bases). This CDR3 contains 12 residues. In germline, CDR1 is MNHNS, CDR2 SASEGT. V was clipped by 8 bases and J by 11 bases, with 16 bases between them.

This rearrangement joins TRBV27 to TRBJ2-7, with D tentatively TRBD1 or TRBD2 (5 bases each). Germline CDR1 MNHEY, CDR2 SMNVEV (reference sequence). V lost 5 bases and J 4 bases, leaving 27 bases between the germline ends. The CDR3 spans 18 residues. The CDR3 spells CASSPPHPARGPRYEQYF. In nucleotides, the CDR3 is TGTGCCAGCAGTCCCCCCCACCCGGCCCGGGGCCCCCGATACGAGCAGTACTTC.

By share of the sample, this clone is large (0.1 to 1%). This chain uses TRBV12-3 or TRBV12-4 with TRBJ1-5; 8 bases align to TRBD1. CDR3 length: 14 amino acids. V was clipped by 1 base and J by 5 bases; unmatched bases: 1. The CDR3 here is CASSLGTGYQPQHF. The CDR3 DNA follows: TGTGCCAGCAGTTTAGGGACAGGGTATCAGCCCCAGCATTTT.

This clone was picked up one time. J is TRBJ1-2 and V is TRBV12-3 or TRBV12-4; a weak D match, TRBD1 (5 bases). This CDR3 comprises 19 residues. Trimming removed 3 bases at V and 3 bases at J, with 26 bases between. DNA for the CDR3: TGTGCCAGCAGTTTTTGGCCCAGACAGCGGGGGGATACCGACTATGGCTACACCTTC. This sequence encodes CASSFWPRQRGDTDYGYTF.

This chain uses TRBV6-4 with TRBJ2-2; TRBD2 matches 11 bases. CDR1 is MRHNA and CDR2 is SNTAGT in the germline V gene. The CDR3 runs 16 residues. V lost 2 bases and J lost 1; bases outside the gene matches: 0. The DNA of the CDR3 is TGTGCCAGCAGTGACGGGACTAGCGGGAACACCGGGGAGCTGTTTTTT. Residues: CASSDGTSGNTGELFF.

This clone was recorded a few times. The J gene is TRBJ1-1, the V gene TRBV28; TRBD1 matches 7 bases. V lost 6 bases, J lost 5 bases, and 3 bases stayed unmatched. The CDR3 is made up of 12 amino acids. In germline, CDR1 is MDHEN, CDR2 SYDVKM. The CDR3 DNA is TGTGCCAGCAGGACAGGGAGGACTGAAGCTTTCTTT. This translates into CASRTGRTEAFF. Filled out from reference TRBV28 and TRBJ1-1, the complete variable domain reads DVKVTQSSRYLVKRTGEKVFLECVQDMDHENMFWYRQDPGLGLRLIYFSYDVKMKEKGDIPEGYSVSREKKERFSLILESASTNQTSMYLCASRTGRTEAFFGQGTRLTVV.

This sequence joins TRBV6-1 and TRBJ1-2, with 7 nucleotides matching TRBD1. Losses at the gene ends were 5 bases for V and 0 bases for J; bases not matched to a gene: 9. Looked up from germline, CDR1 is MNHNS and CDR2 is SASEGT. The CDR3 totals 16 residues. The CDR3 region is CASSIGQATSNYGYTF. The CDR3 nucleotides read TGTGCCAGCAGTATTGGACAGGCTACCTCTAACTATGGCTACACCTTC.

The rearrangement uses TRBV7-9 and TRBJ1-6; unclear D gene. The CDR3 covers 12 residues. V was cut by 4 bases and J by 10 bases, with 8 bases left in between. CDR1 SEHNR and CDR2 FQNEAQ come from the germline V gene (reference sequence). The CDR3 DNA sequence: TGTGCCAGCAGCTCTAACGTCTCACCCCTCCACTTT. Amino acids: CASSSNVSPLHF.

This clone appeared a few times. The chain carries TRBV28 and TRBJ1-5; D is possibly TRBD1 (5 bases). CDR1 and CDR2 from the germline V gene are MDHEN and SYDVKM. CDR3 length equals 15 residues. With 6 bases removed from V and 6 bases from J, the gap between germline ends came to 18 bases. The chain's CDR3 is CASSPVWGVCQPQHF. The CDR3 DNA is TGTGCCAGCAGCCCCGTTTGGGGGGTCTGTCAGCCCCAGCATTTT.